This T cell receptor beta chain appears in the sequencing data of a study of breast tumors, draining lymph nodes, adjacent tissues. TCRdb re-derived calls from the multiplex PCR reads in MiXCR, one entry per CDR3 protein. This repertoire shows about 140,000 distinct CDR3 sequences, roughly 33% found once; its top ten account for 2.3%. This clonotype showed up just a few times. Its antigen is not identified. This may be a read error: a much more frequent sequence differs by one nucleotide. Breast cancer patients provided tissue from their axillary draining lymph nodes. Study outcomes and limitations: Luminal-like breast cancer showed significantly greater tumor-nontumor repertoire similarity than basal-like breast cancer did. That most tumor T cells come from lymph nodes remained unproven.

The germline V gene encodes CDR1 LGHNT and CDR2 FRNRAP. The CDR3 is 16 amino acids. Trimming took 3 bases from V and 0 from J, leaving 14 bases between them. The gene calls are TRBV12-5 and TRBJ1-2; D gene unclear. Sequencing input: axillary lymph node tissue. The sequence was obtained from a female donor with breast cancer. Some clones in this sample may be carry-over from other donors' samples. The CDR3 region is CASGFGVTQANYGYTF. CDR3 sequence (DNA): TGTGCTAGTGGTTTCGGTGTAACGCAAGCTAACTATGGCTACACCTTC.